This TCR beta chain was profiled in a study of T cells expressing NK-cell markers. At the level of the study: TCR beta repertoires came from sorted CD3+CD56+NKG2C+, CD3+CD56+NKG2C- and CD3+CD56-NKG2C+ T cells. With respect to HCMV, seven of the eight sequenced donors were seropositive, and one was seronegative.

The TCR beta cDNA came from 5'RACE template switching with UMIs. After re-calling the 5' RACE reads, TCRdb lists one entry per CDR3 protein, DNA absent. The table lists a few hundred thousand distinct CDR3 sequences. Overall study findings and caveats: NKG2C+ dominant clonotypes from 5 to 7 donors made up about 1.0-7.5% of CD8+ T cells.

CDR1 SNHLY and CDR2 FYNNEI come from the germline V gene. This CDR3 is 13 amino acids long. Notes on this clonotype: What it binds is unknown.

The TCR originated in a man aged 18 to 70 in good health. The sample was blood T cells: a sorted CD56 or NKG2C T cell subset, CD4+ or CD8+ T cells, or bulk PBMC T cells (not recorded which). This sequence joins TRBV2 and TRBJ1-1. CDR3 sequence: CASSAGVYTEAFF.